A selection of T cell receptor beta chains follows, all from one sample in a study of blood T cell repertoires in COVID-19. TCRdb's table, derived via immunoSEQ multiplex PCR, lists solely in-frame clones and lacks some. The data contain tens of thousands of clones, 80% to 90% of them singletons. The specimen sequenced was peripheral blood. The receptors were sampled from a man older than 75 in a cohort sampled during active COVID-19. The CDR3 runs from the conserved cysteine through the conserved F or W. Each record gives: clone size, V gene, D gene, J gene, CDR3 DNA, CDR3 protein. The D gene is left open where the match is weak. Where a row states a size, it is once, few, many or the class of an expanded clone; other rows omit it.

clone_size: -
v_call: TRBV10-3
d_call: TRBD1
j_call: TRBJ1-1
cdr3_nt: TGTGCCATCAGTGTTACCGGGACAGGGGACACTGAAGCTTTCTTT
cdr3_aa: CAISVTGTGDTEAFF

clone_size: -
v_call: TRBV5-4
d_call: -
j_call: TRBJ1-4
cdr3_nt: TGTGCCAGCAGCTTGGACGCAGCAACTAATGAAAAACTGTTTTTT
cdr3_aa: CASSLDAATNEKLFF

clone_size: once
v_call: TRBV5-8
d_call: -
j_call: TRBJ2-2
cdr3_nt: TGTGCCAGCAGCCGCAGGTCGGACTCACCATATTACACCGGGGAGCTGTTTTTT
cdr3_aa: CASSRRSDSPYYTGELFF

clone_size: -
v_call: TRBV6-5
d_call: TRBD1
j_call: TRBJ1-5
cdr3_nt: TGTGCCAGCAGCTCGGGACAGGGTCATCAGCCCCAGCATTTT
cdr3_aa: CASSSGQGHQPQHF

clone_size: -
v_call: TRBV7-8
d_call: TRBD1
j_call: TRBJ2-5
cdr3_nt: TGTGCCAGCAGCTTAGTCGCCGGGACAGGCGGAGAGACCCAGTACTTC
cdr3_aa: CASSLVAGTGGETQYF

clone_size: -
v_call: TRBV10-3
d_call: -
j_call: TRBJ1-2
cdr3_nt: TGTGCCATCAGTGAGTCGGGGGGAGATATTAACTATGGCTACACCTTC
cdr3_aa: CAISESGGDINYGYTF

clone_size: -
v_call: TRBV11-2
d_call: -
j_call: TRBJ2-3
cdr3_nt: TGTGCCAGCAGCTTGAATCGGGGAGCAGATACGCAGTATTTT
cdr3_aa: CASSLNRGADTQYF

clone_size: -
v_call: TRBV5-1
d_call: TRBD1
j_call: TRBJ2-5
cdr3_nt: TGCGCCAGCGGTACAGGGGACCAAGAGACCCAGTACTTC
cdr3_aa: CASGTGDQETQYF

clone_size: -
v_call: TRBV5-4
d_call: -
j_call: TRBJ1-2
cdr3_nt: TGTGCCAGCAGGGCGCCTACCAAGGGGGATGGCTACACCTTC
cdr3_aa: CASRAPTKGDGYTF

clone_size: few
v_call: TRBV2
d_call: -
j_call: TRBJ2-3
cdr3_nt: TGTGCCAGCAGCTACTCAGATACGCAGTATTTT
cdr3_aa: CASSYSDTQYF

clone_size: -
v_call: TRBV15
d_call: -
j_call: TRBJ2-3
cdr3_nt: TGTGCCACCAGCAGCTTCTTTACGCAGTATTTT
cdr3_aa: CATSSFFTQYF